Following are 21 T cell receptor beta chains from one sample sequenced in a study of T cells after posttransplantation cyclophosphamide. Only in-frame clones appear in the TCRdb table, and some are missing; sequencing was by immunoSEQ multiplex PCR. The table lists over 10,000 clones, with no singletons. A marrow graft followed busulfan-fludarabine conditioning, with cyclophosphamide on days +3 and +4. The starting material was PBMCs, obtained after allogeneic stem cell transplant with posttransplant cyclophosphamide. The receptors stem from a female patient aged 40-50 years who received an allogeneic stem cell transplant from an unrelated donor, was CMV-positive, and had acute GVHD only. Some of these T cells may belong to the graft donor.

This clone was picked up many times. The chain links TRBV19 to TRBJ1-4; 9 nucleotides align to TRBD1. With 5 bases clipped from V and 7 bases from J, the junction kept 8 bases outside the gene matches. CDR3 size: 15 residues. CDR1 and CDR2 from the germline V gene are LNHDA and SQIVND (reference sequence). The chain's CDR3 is CASSPGTGWGEKLFF. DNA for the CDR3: TGTGCCAGTAGTCCTGGGACAGGGTGGGGTGAAAAACTGTTTTTT.

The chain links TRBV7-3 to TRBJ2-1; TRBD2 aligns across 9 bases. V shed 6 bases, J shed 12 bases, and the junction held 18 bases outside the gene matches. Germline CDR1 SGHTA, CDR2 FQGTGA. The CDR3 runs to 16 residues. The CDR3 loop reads CASSPDRKTSGGRQFF. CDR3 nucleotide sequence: TGTGCCAGCAGTCCCGACCGCAAGACTAGCGGAGGTCGGCAGTTCTTC.

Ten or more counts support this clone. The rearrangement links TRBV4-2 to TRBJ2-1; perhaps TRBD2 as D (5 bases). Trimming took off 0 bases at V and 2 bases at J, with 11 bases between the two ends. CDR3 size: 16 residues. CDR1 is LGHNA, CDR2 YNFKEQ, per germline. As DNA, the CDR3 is TGTGCCAGCAGCCAAGATTTGACTACCCCCTACAATGAGCAGTTCTTC. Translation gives CASSQDLTTPYNEQFF.

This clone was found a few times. The CDR3 is CASSPETGTGGETQYF. CDR3 in DNA: TGTGCCAGCAGCCCAGAAACCGGGACAGGGGGAGAGACCCAGTACTTC. The chain joins TRBV7-6 to TRBJ2-5; TRBD1 matches at 11 bases. The V gene end was trimmed by 5 bases and the J gene end by 4 bases; junction bases not matched to a gene: 9. Germline V gene data show CDR1 as SGHVS and CDR2 as FNYEAQ. CDR3 size: 16 residues.

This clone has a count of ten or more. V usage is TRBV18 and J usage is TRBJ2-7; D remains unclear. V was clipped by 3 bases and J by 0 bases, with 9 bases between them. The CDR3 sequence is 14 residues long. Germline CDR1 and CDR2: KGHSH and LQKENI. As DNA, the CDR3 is TGTGCCAGCTCACCCCTGCCTAGCTCCTACGAGCAGTACGTC. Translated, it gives CASSPLPSSYEQYV.

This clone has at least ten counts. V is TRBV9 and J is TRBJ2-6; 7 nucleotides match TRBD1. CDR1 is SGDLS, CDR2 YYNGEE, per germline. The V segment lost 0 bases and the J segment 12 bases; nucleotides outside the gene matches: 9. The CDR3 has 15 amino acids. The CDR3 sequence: CASSVAGAGGPVLTF. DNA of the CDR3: TGTGCCAGCAGCGTAGCTGGTGCAGGGGGACCCGTCCTGACTTTC.

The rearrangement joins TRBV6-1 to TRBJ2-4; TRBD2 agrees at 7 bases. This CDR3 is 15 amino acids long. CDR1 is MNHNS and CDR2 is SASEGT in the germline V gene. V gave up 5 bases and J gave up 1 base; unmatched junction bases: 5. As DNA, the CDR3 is TGTGCCAGCAGTAATAGCGGGCTGGCCAAAAACATTCAGTACTTC. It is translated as CASSNSGLAKNIQYF.

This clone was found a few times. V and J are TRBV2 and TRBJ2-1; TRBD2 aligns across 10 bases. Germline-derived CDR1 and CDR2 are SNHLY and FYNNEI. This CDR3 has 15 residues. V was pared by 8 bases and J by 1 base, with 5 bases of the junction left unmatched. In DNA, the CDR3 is TGTGCCAGCCTCCTAGCGGGGGCTTCCTACAATGAGCAGTTCTTC. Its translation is CASLLAGASYNEQFF.

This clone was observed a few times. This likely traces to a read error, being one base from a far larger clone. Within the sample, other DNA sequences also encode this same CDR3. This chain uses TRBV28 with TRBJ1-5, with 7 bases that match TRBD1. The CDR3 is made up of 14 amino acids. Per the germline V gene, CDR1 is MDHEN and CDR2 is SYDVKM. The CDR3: CASSSEQGYQPQHF. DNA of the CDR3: TGTGCTAGCAGTTCCGAACAGGGGTATCAGCCCCAGCATTTT.

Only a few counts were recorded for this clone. The CDR3 sequence: CAWSGTGDQPQHF. The DNA of the CDR3 is TGTGCCTGGAGCGGGACAGGGGACCAGCCCCAGCATTTT. V gene TRBV30 combines with J gene TRBJ1-5; TRBD1 agrees at 10 bases. The germline V gene encodes CDR1 GTSNPN and CDR2 SVGIG (reference sequence). The CDR3 has 13 amino acids. The V gene end was trimmed by 3 bases and the J gene end by 7 bases; junction bases not matched to a gene: 3.

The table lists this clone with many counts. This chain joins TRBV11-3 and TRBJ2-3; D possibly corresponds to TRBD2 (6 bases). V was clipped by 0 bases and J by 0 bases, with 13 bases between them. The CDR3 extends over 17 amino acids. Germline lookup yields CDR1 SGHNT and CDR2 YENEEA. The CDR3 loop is CASSLDQGSGSTDTQYF. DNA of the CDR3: TGTGCCAGCAGCTTAGATCAGGGTAGCGGCAGCACAGATACGCAGTATTTT.

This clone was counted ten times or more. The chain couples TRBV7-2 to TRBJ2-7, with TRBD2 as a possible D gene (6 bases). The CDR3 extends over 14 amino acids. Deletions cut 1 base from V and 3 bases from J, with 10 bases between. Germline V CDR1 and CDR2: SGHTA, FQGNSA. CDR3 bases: TGTGCCAGCAGCTTAGTGGAGGGAGGCTACGAGCAGTACTTC. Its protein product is CASSLVEGGYEQYF. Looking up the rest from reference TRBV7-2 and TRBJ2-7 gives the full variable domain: GAGVSQSPSNKVTEKGKDVELRCDPISGHTALYWYRQSLGQGLEFLIYFQGNSAPDKSGLPSDRFSAERTGGSVSTLTIQRTQQEDSAVYLCASSLVEGGYEQYFGPGTRLTVT.

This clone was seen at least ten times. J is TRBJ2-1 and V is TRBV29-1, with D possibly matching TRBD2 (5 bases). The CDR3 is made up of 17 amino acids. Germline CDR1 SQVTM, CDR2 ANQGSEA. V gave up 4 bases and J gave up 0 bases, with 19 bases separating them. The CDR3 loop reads CSVGWLAAFSSYNEQFF. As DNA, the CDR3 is TGCAGCGTTGGATGGCTAGCAGCCTTCAGCTCCTACAATGAGCAGTTCTTC.

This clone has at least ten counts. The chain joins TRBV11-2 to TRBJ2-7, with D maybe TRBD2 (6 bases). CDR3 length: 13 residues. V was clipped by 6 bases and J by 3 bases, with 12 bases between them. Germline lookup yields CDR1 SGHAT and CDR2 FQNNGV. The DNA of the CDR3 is TGTGCCAGCAGGTCCGGGGGTTTCTACGAGCAGTACGTC. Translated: CASRSGGFYEQYV.

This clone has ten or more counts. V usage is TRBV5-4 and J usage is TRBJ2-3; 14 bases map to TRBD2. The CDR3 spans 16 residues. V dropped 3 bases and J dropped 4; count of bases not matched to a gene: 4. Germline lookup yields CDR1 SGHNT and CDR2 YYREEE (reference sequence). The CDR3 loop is CASSSGLAGEADTQYF. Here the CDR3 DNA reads TGTGCCAGCAGCTCGGGACTAGCGGGGGAGGCAGATACGCAGTATTTT.

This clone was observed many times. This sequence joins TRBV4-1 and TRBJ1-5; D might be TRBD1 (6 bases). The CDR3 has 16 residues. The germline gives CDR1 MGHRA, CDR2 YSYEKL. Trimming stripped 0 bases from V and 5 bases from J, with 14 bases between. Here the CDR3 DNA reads TGCGCCAGCAGCCAAGAACGGACAGCAGGCGATCAGCCCCAGCATTTT. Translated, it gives CASSQERTAGDQPQHF.

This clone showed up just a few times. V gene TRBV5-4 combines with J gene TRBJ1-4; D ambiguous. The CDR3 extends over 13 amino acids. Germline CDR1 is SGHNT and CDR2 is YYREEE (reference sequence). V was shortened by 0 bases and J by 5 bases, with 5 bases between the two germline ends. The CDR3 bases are TGTGCCAGCAGCTTGGACAGAAATGAAAAACTGTTTTTT. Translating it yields CASSLDRNEKLFF.

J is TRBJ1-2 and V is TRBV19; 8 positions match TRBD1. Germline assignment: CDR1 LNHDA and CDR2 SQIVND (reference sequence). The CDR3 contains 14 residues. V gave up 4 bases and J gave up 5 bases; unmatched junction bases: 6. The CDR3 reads CASSSGTGGYGYTF. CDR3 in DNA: TGTGCCAGTAGTAGCGGGACAGGCGGGTATGGCTACACCTTC.

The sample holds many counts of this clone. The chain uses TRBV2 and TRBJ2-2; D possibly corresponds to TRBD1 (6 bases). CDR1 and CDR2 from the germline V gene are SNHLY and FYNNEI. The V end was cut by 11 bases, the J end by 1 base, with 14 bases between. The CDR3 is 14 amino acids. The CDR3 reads CAGRMGQNTGELFF. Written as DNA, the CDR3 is TGTGCCGGACGTATGGGACAGAACACCGGGGAGCTGTTTTTT.

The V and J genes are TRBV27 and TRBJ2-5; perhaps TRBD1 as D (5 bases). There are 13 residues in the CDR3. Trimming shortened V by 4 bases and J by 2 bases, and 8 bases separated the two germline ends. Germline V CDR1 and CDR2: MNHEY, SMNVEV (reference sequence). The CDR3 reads CASSWAGQETQYF. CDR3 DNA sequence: TGTGCCAGCAGTTGGGCAGGGCAAGAGACCCAGTACTTC.

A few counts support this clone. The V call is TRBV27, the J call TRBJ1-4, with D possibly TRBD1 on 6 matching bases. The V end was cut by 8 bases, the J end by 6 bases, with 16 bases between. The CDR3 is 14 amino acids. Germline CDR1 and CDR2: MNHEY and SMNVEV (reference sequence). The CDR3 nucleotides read TGTGCCAGCGCCTACCAAGGGGGGGATGAAAAACTGTTTTTT. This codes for CASAYQGGDEKLFF.